Each of the 14 T cell receptor beta chains below was sequenced from the same sample in a study of CD8 T cells in ankylosing spondylitis. TCRdb called the 5' RACE reads again in MiXCR, with one record for every CDR3 protein. The sample gives 300,000 to 350,000 distinct CDR3 sequences, over 12% of which show up once; about 1% is in the top ten. Sequenced material: blood, either unsorted or a sorted T cell fraction (not recorded which). The receptors originated from a male donor with ankylosing spondylitis or in good health (not recorded which).

The V and J genes are TRBV2 and TRBJ1-2; D unresolved. The germline gives CDR1 SNHLY, CDR2 FYNNEI. Deletions cut 5 bases from V and 6 bases from J, with 16 bases between. CDR3 size: 14 residues. Here the CDR3 DNA reads TGTGCCAGCAGTTCGACCCCGCGGTCGGATGGCTACACCTTC. This translates into CASSSTPRSDGYTF.

This rearrangement joins TRBV3-1 to TRBJ2-7; TRBD1 is a possible D gene (6 bases). This CDR3 spans 14 amino acids. From germline, CDR1 is LGHDT and CDR2 YNNKEL (reference sequence). The V and J ends lost 4 bases and 2 bases respectively, with 12 bases between them. DNA of the CDR3: TGTGCCAGCAGCCGGATACAGGGTCCCTACGAGCAGTACTTC. It yields the protein CASSRIQGPYEQYF.

This clonotype came up a few times. The J gene is TRBJ2-7, the V gene TRBV11-2, with TRBD1 as a possible D gene (5 bases). This CDR3 region has 16 residues. Germline-derived CDR1 and CDR2 are SGHAT and FQNNGV. V gave up 1 base and J gave up 5 bases, with 18 bases separating them. CDR3 residues: CASSLGVRTYRNEQYF. The CDR3 region has the DNA TGTGCCAGCAGCTTAGGGGTTCGGACATACCGCAACGAGCAGTACTTC.

The V and J genes are TRBV5-1 and TRBJ2-3; tentatively, D is TRBD2 (7 bases). The V end lost 4 bases, the J end lost 6 bases, and 15 bases lay between the germline ends. Germline CDR1 and CDR2: SGHRS and YFSETQ. The CDR3 is made up of 14 amino acids. The CDR3 reads CASSAGGGADTQYF. CDR3 sequence (DNA): TGCGCCAGCAGCGCCGGAGGGGGGGCTGATACGCAGTATTTT.

The chain carries TRBV6-2 or TRBV6-3 and TRBJ1-1; D is unresolved. The V gene lost 2 bases and the J gene lost 1 base, with 8 bases spanning the gap. The CDR3 spans 14 residues. CDR1 and CDR2 (germline): MNHEY, SVGEGT. CDR3 sequence: CASSYPGRNTEAFF. CDR3 DNA sequence: TGTGCCAGCAGTTACCCTGGACGGAACACTGAAGCTTTCTTT.

The chain combines TRBV12-3 or TRBV12-4 with TRBJ1-6, with TRBD1 as a possible D gene (5 bases). The CDR3 consists of 16 residues. V gave up 5 bases and J gave up 0 bases, with 11 bases separating them. CDR3 in amino acids: CASSGRGTSYNSPLHF. In DNA, the CDR3 is TGTGCCAGCAGTGGGCGCGGGACCTCCTATAATTCACCCCTCCACTTT.

This chain connects TRBV4-1 to TRBJ2-3, with 10 bases matching TRBD2. V shed 2 bases, J shed 6 bases, and the junction held 8 bases outside the gene matches. This CDR3 spans 16 amino acids. Per germline, CDR1 MGHRA and CDR2 YSYEKL. CDR3 sequence reads: CASSQSPSGGMDTQYF. The CDR3 DNA sequence: TGCGCCAGCAGCCAAAGTCCTAGCGGGGGTATGGATACGCAGTATTTT.

The V call is TRBV5-1, the J call TRBJ2-5; a possible D gene is TRBD2 (6 bases). This CDR3 contains 15 residues. V dropped 1 base and J dropped 5 bases, with 15 bases sitting between them. Germline V gene sequence: CDR1 SGHRS, CDR2 YFSETQ. Written as DNA, the CDR3 is TGCGCCAGCAGCTTGTTAGGAGGGCGTGGGGAGACCCAGTACTTC. Protein product: CASSLLGGRGETQYF. The variable domain in full, completed from reference TRBV5-1 and TRBJ2-5, reads KAGVTQTPRYLIKTRGQQVTLSCSPISGHRSVSWYQQTPGQGLQFLFEYFSETQRNKGNFPGRFSGRQFSNSRSEMNVSTLELGDSALYLCASSLLGGRGETQYFGPGTRLLVL.

This clonotype was found a few times. CDR3 sequence (DNA): TGTGCCAGCAGCCAAGAATGGGGGAGTAAGGGGGAGCTGTTTTTT. Translated: CASSQEWGSKGELFF. V is TRBV3-1 and J is TRBJ2-2, with D perhaps assigned TRBD1 or TRBD2 (5 bases each). From germline, CDR1 is LGHDT and CDR2 YNNKEL (reference sequence). The CDR3 loop spans 15 amino acids. The V end was cut by 0 bases, the J end by 8 bases, with 13 bases between.

V usage is TRBV29-1 and J usage is TRBJ2-7; TRBD2 agrees at 7 bases. This CDR3 region has 15 residues. The germline V gene encodes CDR1 SQVTM and CDR2 ANQGSEA. Trimming cost V 4 bases and J 2 bases; bases outside gene matches: 11. DNA for the CDR3: TGCAGCGTTGGGGGGAAGCGGGGATCTGCCTACGAGCAGTACTTC. It encodes CSVGGKRGSAYEQYF.

V usage is TRBV20-1 and J usage is TRBJ1-1; tentative D call: TRBD1 (5 bases). V shed 3 bases and J shed 7 bases, with 15 bases lying between them. Germline CDR1 and CDR2: DFQATT and SNEGSKA (reference sequence). The CDR3 extends over 13 amino acids. Written as DNA, the CDR3 is TGCAGTGCTAGTGGGGGTCCGGGGATTGAAGCTTTCTTT. Protein product: CSASGGPGIEAFF.

The chain employs TRBV20-1 and TRBJ2-7; TRBD1 might be the D (6 bases). There are 14 residues in the CDR3. Looked up from germline, CDR1 is DFQATT and CDR2 is SNEGSKA (reference sequence). V lost 2 bases to trimming and J lost 6 bases, with 17 bases between them. The CDR3 DNA reads as TGCAGTGCTAGACCCCCCGGGACACCCAGCGAGCAGTACTTC. This gives the protein CSARPPGTPSEQYF.

This clonotype was observed at least ten times. This chain connects TRBV5-1 to TRBJ1-1, with D uncertain. The length of the CDR3 is 13 residues. Germline values: CDR1 SGHRS, CDR2 YFSETQ. The V gene lost 8 bases and the J gene lost 4 bases, with 15 bases spanning the gap. The CDR3 protein is CASTGIEGTEAFF. In nucleotides, the CDR3 is TGCGCCAGTACCGGGATAGAGGGCACTGAAGCTTTCTTT.

Only a few counts were recorded for this clonotype. A read error may account for a junction end that differs from germline. V usage is TRBV9 and J usage is TRBJ2-2; no clear D. The CDR3 extends over 15 amino acids. The germline V gene has CDR1 SGDLS and CDR2 YYNGEE. CDR3 nucleotides: TGTACCAGCAGCCCCATCCCTCTACACACCGGGGAGCTGTTTTTT. Its translation is CTSSPIPLHTGELFF.